The clone carrying this T cell receptor (beta chain) was detected only a few times. This sample stems from a study of T cells in Graves' hyperthyroidism and ophthalmopathy. The CDR3 regions of TCR beta were amplified from RNA transcripts. The HTBI primer set was used in a first-round RT-PCR of the TCR CDR3. TCRdb reanalysed the multiplex PCR reads using MiXCR and keeps one entry per CDR3 protein. Of about 570,000 distinct CDR3 sequences listed, 35% to 55% are singletons. V shed 4 bases and J shed 0 bases, with 10 bases lying between them. The CDR3 is 15 residues long. CDR1 LGHNA and CDR2 YNFKEQ come from the germline V gene.

The sequence was obtained from an adult woman with Graves' disease, either hyperthyroidism or ophthalmopathy (not recorded which). The chain uses TRBV4-2 and TRBJ1-5; D remains unclear. The material sequenced was peripheral blood or thyroid tissue (not recorded which). CDR3 sequence reads: CASSPTLLSNQPQHF. The CDR3 DNA is TGTGCCAGCAGCCCGACCCTTCTTAGCAATCAGCCCCAGCATTTT.